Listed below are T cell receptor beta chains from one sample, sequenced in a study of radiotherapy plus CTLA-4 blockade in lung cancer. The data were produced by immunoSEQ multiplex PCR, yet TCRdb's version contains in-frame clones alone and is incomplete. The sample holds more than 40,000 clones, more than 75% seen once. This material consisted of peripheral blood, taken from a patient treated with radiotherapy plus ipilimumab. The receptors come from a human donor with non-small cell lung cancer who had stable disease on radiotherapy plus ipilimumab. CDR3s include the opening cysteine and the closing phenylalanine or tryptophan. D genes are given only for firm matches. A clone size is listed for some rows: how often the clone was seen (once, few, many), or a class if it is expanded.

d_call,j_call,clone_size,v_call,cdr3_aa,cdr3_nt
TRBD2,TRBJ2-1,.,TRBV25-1,CASSIGIAGAYEQFF,TGTGCCAGCAGTATTGGGATAGCGGGAGCCTATGAGCAGTTCTTC
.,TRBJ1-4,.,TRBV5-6,CASSYRVVTTNEKLFF,TGTGCCAGCAGCTACAGGGTAGTGACAACTAATGAAAAACTGTTTTTT
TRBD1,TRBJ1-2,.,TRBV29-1,CSVERGTGGVYGYTF,TGCAGCGTTGAAAGGGGGACAGGGGGGGTCTATGGCTACACCTTC
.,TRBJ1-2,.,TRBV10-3,CAISDGQTAGGYTF,TGTGCCATCAGTGATGGGCAGACCGCTGGGGGCTACACCTTC
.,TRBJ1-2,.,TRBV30,CAWFERSGYTF,TGTGCCTGGTTCGAGCGGTCTGGCTACACCTTC
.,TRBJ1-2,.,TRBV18,CASSPTAGGGGYTF,TGTGCCAGCTCCCCTACGGCAGGCGGGGGCGGCTACACCTTC
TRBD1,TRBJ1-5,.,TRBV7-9,CASSPGQGRNQPQHF,TGTGCCAGCAGTCCGGGACAGGGGAGGAATCAGCCCCAGCATTTT
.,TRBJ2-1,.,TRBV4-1,CASSQMPDSGYNEQFF,TGCGCCAGCAGCCAGATGCCCGATAGCGGCTACAATGAGCAGTTCTTC
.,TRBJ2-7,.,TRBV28,CASSLIPGNRKYF,TGTGCCAGCAGTTTAATCCCCGGGAATAGAAAGTACTTC
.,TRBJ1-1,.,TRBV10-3,CAISDSLRVGTEAFF,TGTGCCATCAGTGATTCCCTCAGGGTGGGGACTGAAGCTTTCTTT
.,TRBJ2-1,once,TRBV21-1,CASRLRTGTGVYNEQFF,TGTGCCAGCAGATTAAGGACCGGGACAGGGGTCTACAATGAGCAGTTCTTC
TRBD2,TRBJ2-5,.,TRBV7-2,CASSFTGTISAGETQYF,TGTGCCAGCAGCTTTACCGGGACTATCTCCGCCGGAGAGACCCAGTACTTC
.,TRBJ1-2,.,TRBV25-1,CASSDYRSANYGYTF,TGTGCCAGCAGTGACTACAGGTCCGCCAACTATGGCTACACCTTC
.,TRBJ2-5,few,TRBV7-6,CASSLAITGSGETQYF,TGTGCCAGCAGCTTAGCTATTACAGGGAGTGGGGAGACCCAGTACTTC
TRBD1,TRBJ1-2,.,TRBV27,CASSNSGTGVDGYTF,TGTGCCAGCAGTAACTCCGGGACAGGGGTGGATGGCTACACCTTC
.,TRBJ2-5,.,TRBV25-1,CASSESLDRQRQETQYF,TGTGCCAGCAGTGAATCCTTGGACCGCCAGCGGCAAGAGACCCAGTACTTC
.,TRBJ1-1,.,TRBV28,CASSLVRANTEAFF,TGTGCCAGCAGTTTGGTCAGGGCGAACACTGAAGCTTTCTTT
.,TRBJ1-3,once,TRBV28,CASSLQLYSGNTIYF,TGTGCCAGCAGTTTACAACTGTACTCTGGAAACACCATATATTTT
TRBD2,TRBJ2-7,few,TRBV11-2,CASTKGSGRAAYEQYF,TGTGCCAGCACCAAAGGTAGCGGGAGGGCCGCCTACGAGCAGTACTTC
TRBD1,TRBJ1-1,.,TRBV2,CASETGVGTEAFF,TGTGCCAGCGAGACAGGGGTAGGCACTGAAGCTTTCTTT
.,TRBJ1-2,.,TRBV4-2,CASSQVAGENYGYTF,TGTGCCAGCAGCCAAGTAGCAGGGGAAAACTATGGCTACACCTTC
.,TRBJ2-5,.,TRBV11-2,CASSFLGAGGSWKETQYF,TGTGCCAGCAGCTTTCTAGGTGCAGGGGGGTCCTGGAAAGAGACCCAGTACTTC
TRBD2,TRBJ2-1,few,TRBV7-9,CASSSWLAGGPRDEQFF,TGTGCCAGCAGTTCCTGGCTAGCGGGAGGACCCCGAGATGAGCAGTTCTTC
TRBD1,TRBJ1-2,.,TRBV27,CASRPLTGEGYTF,TGTGCCAGCAGACCTTTAACAGGGGAGGGCTACACCTTC
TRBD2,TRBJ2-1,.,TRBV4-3,CASSQDRAGGGEQFF,TGCGCCAGCAGCCAAGATAGGGCGGGAGGAGGTGAGCAGTTCTTC
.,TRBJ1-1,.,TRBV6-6,CASSYPQGNTEAFF,TGTGCCAGCAGTTACCCACAGGGGAACACTGAAGCTTTCTTT
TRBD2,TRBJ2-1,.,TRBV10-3,CAISESTPLAATNEQFF,TGTGCCATCAGTGAGTCGACACCGCTAGCGGCAACCAATGAGCAGTTCTTC
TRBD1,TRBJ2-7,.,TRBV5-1,CASSLGQGVDEQYF,TGCGCCAGCAGCTTGGGACAGGGTGTGGACGAGCAGTACTTC
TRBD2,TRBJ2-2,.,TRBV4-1,CASSRGGGAGELFF,TGCGCCAGCAGCCGAGGCGGGGGGGCCGGGGAGCTGTTTTTT
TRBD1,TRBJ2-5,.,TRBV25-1,CASSDPRQGQETQYF,TGTGCCAGCAGTGACCCTCGACAGGGACAGGAGACCCAGTACTTC
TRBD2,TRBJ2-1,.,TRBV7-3,CASSLAAGVSSYNEQFF,TGTGCCAGCAGCTTAGCGGCGGGAGTATCATCCTACAATGAGCAGTTCTTC
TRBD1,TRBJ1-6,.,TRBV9,CASSEKTGSYSPLHF,TGTGCCAGCAGCGAGAAGACAGGGAGCTACTCACCCCTCCACTTT